The entry below gives a single T cell receptor beta chain sequence along with its context. The sample originates from a study of blood T cell repertoires in COVID-19. The wider study: Spain, Italy and the United States supplied samples that represented acute and convalescent COVID-19. PBMCs, B-cell-depleted T cells, or T cells were the source of the cDNA or gDNA that made up the material.

CDR1 KGHDR and CDR2 SFDVKD come from the germline V gene. The length of the CDR3 is 15 residues. V lost 2 bases, J lost 2 bases, and 3 bases stayed unmatched. In the source study's methods: Nucleated cell counts were estimated from reference gene primer amplification. Some clones are missing from TCRdb's copy, which holds only in-frame ones; the method was immunoSEQ multiplex PCR. The DNA was the basis for D and trimming; V, J and clone size are from that table. The sample contains under 60,000 clones, roughly 87% of which appear only once. Sequences were obtained from peripheral blood. The source is a human donor with acute or convalescent COVID-19. The donor label of this sample is uncertain. The chain recombines TRBV24-1 with TRBJ2-3, with TRBD1 matching over 7 bases. In DNA form, the CDR3 reads TGTGCCACCAGTGATTGGACAGGAAACACAGATACGCAGTATTTT. Its translation: CATSDWTGNTDTQYF.